The 21 T cell receptor beta chains below all came from one sample that was sequenced in a study of cytomegalovirus exposure and HLA in healthy donors. A multiplex PCR was run with 60 Vbeta primers and 13 Jbeta primers. Assay used: immunoSEQ multiplex PCR; TCRdb lists only in-frame clones, some missing. The repertoire table contains approximately 110,000 clones. Material: PBMCs. These receptor sequences come from a man in his forties in good health and CMV-seronegative.

V usage is TRBV2 and J usage is TRBJ2-3; 8 bases are a match to TRBD2. The germline V gene has CDR1 SNHLY and CDR2 FYNNEI. V trimming: 7 bases; J trimming: 1 base; junction bases outside the gene matches: 4. The CDR3 consists of 14 residues. Written as DNA, the CDR3 is TGTGCCAGCACTCGGACTAGCCGCACAGATACGCAGTATTTT. It is translated as CASTRTSRTDTQYF.

This sequence joins TRBV4-2 and TRBJ2-7; TRBD1 is a possible D gene (5 bases). Germline V lookup: CDR1 LGHNA, CDR2 YNFKEQ. This CDR3 spans 14 amino acids. Trimming removed 4 bases at V and 5 bases at J, with 15 bases between. DNA of the CDR3: TGTGCCAGCAGCCTAACAAGGGGAAGAAACGAGCAGTACTTC. It specifies CASSLTRGRNEQYF.

To note about this clone: At one of its ends the junction is not consistent with the germline gene, which may arise from a read error. CDR3 region: CATSRGTDGLAGNNGQFF. CDR3 sequence (DNA): TGTGCCACCAGCAGAGGGACAGATGGACTAGCGGGAAACAATGGGCAGTTCTTC. This sequence joins TRBV15 and TRBJ2-1; 12 nucleotides match TRBD2. CDR1 is LNHNV, CDR2 YYDKDF, per germline (reference sequence). This CDR3 is built from 18 residues.

The genes are TRBV5-4 and TRBJ2-1; TRBD2 agrees at 13 bases. The CDR3 has 17 amino acids. V trimming: 2 bases; J trimming: 7 bases; junction bases outside the gene matches: 9. The germline CDR1 and CDR2 sequences are SGHNT and YYREEE (reference sequence). CDR3 sequence (DNA): TGTGCCAGCAGCTTCAGACTAGCGGGAGGACCTTATAATGAGCAGTTCTTC. The encoded protein is CASSFRLAGGPYNEQFF.

This rearrangement joins TRBV5-5 to TRBJ1-1; a possible D gene is TRBD1 (6 bases). CDR3 length equals 12 residues. V was shortened by 7 bases and J by 2 bases, with 9 bases between the two germline ends. Germline V gene lookup returns CDR1 SGHKS and CDR2 YYEKEE (reference sequence). The CDR3 coding sequence is TGTGCCAGCGGACAGCAAAACACTGAAGCTTTCTTT. Translation: CASGQQNTEAFF.

The V gene is TRBV6-1, the J gene TRBJ1-1; 10 bases agree with TRBD1. There are 14 residues in the CDR3. Germline CDR1 reads MNHNS; CDR2 reads SASEGT. The V segment lost 9 bases and the J segment 4 bases; nucleotides outside the gene matches: 8. CDR3 nucleotides: TGTGCCAGTTCTGACAGGGGGCGAGCCACTGAAGCTTTCTTT. Translation: CASSDRGRATEAFF.

J is TRBJ2-2 and V is TRBV7-9; D not certain. The CDR3 runs 16 residues. Germline-derived CDR1 and CDR2 are SEHNR and FQNEAQ (reference sequence). Trimming took off 3 bases at V and 0 bases at J, with 11 bases between the two ends. The CDR3 loop reads CASSFTAGANTGELFF. Here the CDR3 DNA reads TGTGCCAGCAGCTTTACAGCTGGCGCGAACACCGGGGAGCTGTTTTTT.

The chain links TRBV2 to TRBJ2-4; 7 positions match TRBD1. The CDR3 has 16 residues. After removal of 1 base from V and 3 bases from J, the junction contained 6 bases not matched to a gene. CDR1 and CDR2 from the germline V gene are SNHLY and FYNNEI. Written as DNA, the CDR3 is TGTGCCAGCAGTGAAGGGCCGGGACAGTTCAAAAACATTCAGTACTTC. Translation gives CASSEGPGQFKNIQYF.

The chain carries TRBV10-1 and TRBJ2-3; a possible D gene is TRBD2 (6 bases). The CDR3 has 17 amino acids. The germline gives CDR1 WNHNN, CDR2 SYGVQD (reference sequence). Trimming removed 4 bases from V and 1 base from J, with 18 bases in between. CDR3 nucleotide sequence: TGCGCCAGCAGTGTTTCCCTCCGGGACTGGGGCACAGATACGCAGTATTTT. Residues: CASSVSLRDWGTDTQYF.

The chain has TRBV7-2 and TRBJ2-7, with D perhaps matching TRBD2 (6 bases). Germline V gene sequence: CDR1 SGHTA, CDR2 FQGNSA. This CDR3 is 13 amino acids long. Trimming removed 5 bases at V and 2 bases at J, with 10 bases between. This CDR3 is CASSLSSAYEQYF. The CDR3 region has the DNA TGTGCCAGCAGCCTTTCTAGCGCCTACGAGCAGTACTTC.

The V gene is TRBV11-2, the J gene TRBJ1-1; 7 bases map to TRBD1. Germline trimming cut 1 base from V and 1 base from J; bases unmatched to any gene: 3. From germline, CDR1 is SGHAT and CDR2 FQNNGV. This CDR3 is 15 amino acids long. The CDR3, as DNA: TGTGCCAGCAGCTTAGCCCACAGGGGGAACACTGAAGCTTTCTTT. Amino acids: CASSLAHRGNTEAFF.

V and J are TRBV7-9 and TRBJ2-5, with 14 bases lining up with TRBD2. Per germline, CDR1 SEHNR and CDR2 FQNEAQ (reference sequence). Germline trimming cut 7 bases from V and 5 bases from J; bases unmatched to any gene: 15. CDR3 length equals 18 residues. Here the CDR3 reads CASTPHGLAGGMGETQYF. Here the CDR3 DNA reads TGTGCCAGCACCCCCCACGGACTAGCGGGAGGAATGGGGGAGACCCAGTACTTC.

V usage is TRBV10-3 and J usage is TRBJ1-2, with 7 bases that match TRBD1. The germline CDR1 and CDR2 sequences are ENHRY and SYGVKD. V trimming: 10 bases; J trimming: 8 bases; junction bases outside the gene matches: 10. This CDR3 is 12 amino acids long. CDR3 nucleotides: TGTGCCACAAGGACAGGCGGGGGGGGCTACACCTTC. The encoded protein is CATRTGGGGYTF.

The chain is built from TRBV19 and TRBJ1-1; 7 bases fit TRBD1. There are 13 residues in the CDR3. V shed 6 bases and J 0 bases; nucleotides not matched to a gene: 1. Germline V gene data show CDR1 as LNHDA and CDR2 as SQIVND (reference sequence). CDR3 region: CASRGQMNTEAFF. DNA for the CDR3: TGTGCCAGTAGGGGACAGATGAACACTGAAGCTTTCTTT. Filled out from reference TRBV19 and TRBJ1-1, the complete variable domain reads DGGITQSPKYLFRKEGQNVTLSCEQNLNHDAMYWYRQDPGQGLRLIYYSQIVNDFQKGDIAEGYSVSREKKESFPLTVTSAQKNPTAFYLCASRGQMNTEAFFGQGTRLTVV.

Comment on this clone: In the same sample, other DNA sequences code for this CDR3. The rearrangement uses TRBV9 and TRBJ2-2; 8 nucleotides line up with TRBD2. CDR3 length: 16 residues. The germline V gene encodes CDR1 SGDLS and CDR2 YYNGEE. V lost 1 base and J lost 5; bases outside the gene matches: 7. CDR3 residues: CASSVLAGGGTGELFF. Written as DNA, the CDR3 is TGTGCCAGCAGCGTACTGGCGGGAGGAGGGACCGGGGAGCTGTTTTTT.

The V call is TRBV11-1, the J call TRBJ2-2; tentatively, D is TRBD2 (5 bases). The V and J ends lost 5 bases and 4 bases respectively, with 20 bases between them. The germline V gene encodes CDR1 SGHAT and CDR2 FQDESV (reference sequence). The CDR3 runs 17 residues. The CDR3 region has the DNA TGTGCCAGCAGCATATCCACTAGTAGAGGGAGCACCGGGGAGCTGTTTTTT. It encodes CASSISTSRGSTGELFF.

The gene calls are TRBV11-2 and TRBJ2-2; tentative D call: TRBD2 (6 bases). The CDR3 totals 15 residues. V was shortened by 5 bases and J by 4 bases, with 14 bases between the two germline ends. CDR1 SGHAT and CDR2 FQNNGV come from the germline V gene. This CDR3 reads CASSTFREPTGELFF. The CDR3 region has the DNA TGTGCCAGCAGCACATTTCGGGAGCCCACCGGGGAGCTGTTTTTT.

The J gene is TRBJ2-3, the V gene TRBV10-3, with 10 bases identical to TRBD2. There are 18 residues in the CDR3. The germline V gene has CDR1 ENHRY and CDR2 SYGVKD. The V segment lost 4 bases and the J segment 0 bases; nucleotides outside the gene matches: 10. As DNA, the CDR3 is TGTGCCATCAGTGGGGTAGGGCTAGCGGGAGCGAGCACAGATACGCAGTATTTT. This encodes CAISGVGLAGASTDTQYF.

The chain employs TRBV21-1 and TRBJ1-3; the D call in the table, TRBD1, was not verified against the DNA. TRBV21-1 corresponds to a pseudogene. CDR3 length: 18 amino acids. The CDR3, as DNA: TGTGCCAGCAGCTACCCCCAGGAGAGGGCAGGGGTTGGAAACACCATATATTTT. This gives the protein CASSYPQERAGVGNTIYF.

The V gene is TRBV19, the J gene TRBJ1-1; D is uncertain. Per the germline V gene, CDR1 is LNHDA and CDR2 is SQIVND (reference sequence). The length of the CDR3 is 14 residues. V was cut by 4 bases and J by 0 bases, with 9 bases left in between. The DNA of the CDR3 is TGTGCCAGTAGTACCACAGCTCTGAACACTGAAGCTTTCTTT. Protein sequence: CASSTTALNTEAFF.

The chain is built from TRBV5-1 and TRBJ2-2; 10 bases are a match to TRBD2. Germline CDR1 SGHRS, CDR2 YFSETQ. This CDR3 contains 15 residues. V gave up 1 base and J gave up 7 bases; unmatched junction bases: 4. The CDR3 reads CASSLTSGIGGELFF. As DNA, the CDR3 is TGCGCCAGCAGCTTGACTAGCGGGATCGGCGGGGAGCTGTTTTTT.